These 10 T cell receptor beta chains came from one sample sequenced in a study of T cell repertoires in cytomegalovirus infection. For these TCRs, the target antigens are not known. TCRdb itself ran the reads through MiXCR, one entry per CDR3 protein. The profile shows about 920,000 distinct CDR3 sequences, approximately 32% of them singletons. The sequencing used cultured CD8+ T cells from PBMCs, collected from culture after CMV antigen stimulation. These TCRs come from a human donor in good health (CMV status not recorded). Some clones in this sample may be carry-over from other donors' samples.

This clonotype was picked up many times. The chain carries TRBV7-2 and TRBJ1-5; tentative D call: TRBD1 (5 bases). Germline CDR1 and CDR2: SGHTA and FQGNSA. The CDR3 is made up of 17 amino acids. V lost 1 base to trimming and J lost 0 bases, with 13 bases between them. This chain's CDR3 is CASSLGGRPNSNQPQHF. CDR3 nucleotides: TGTGCCAGCAGCTTAGGGGGCAGGCCAAATAGCAATCAGCCCCAGCATTTT.

The rearrangement uses TRBV12-5 and TRBJ1-1; D remains unclear. The V gene lost 3 bases and the J gene lost 8 bases, with 16 bases spanning the gap. CDR3 length: 14 residues. The germline V gene encodes CDR1 LGHNT and CDR2 FRNRAP. The CDR3 loop is CASGFSPPVNEAFF. The DNA of the CDR3 is TGTGCTAGTGGTTTTAGCCCCCCGGTCAACGAAGCTTTCTTT.

This clonotype was seen only a few times. The chain combines TRBV6-6 with TRBJ1-1, with 7 nucleotides matching TRBD1. Germline loops: CDR1 MNHNY, CDR2 SVGAGI (reference sequence). The CDR3 is 14 amino acids. V shed 7 bases, J shed 1 base, and the junction held 6 bases outside the gene matches. The CDR3 here is CASIPGGGNTEAFF. For the CDR3, the DNA is TGTGCCAGCATTCCAGGGGGTGGGAACACTGAAGCTTTCTTT.

This clonotype was found once. CDR3: CASMLLNYGYTF. Written as DNA, the CDR3 is TGTGCCAGCATGCTACTTAACTATGGCTACACCTTC. This rearrangement joins TRBV6-1 to TRBJ1-2, with D unclear. The CDR3 consists of 12 residues. V was trimmed by 7 bases and J by 1 base, leaving 7 bases between them. The germline V gene encodes CDR1 MNHNS and CDR2 SASEGT.

V gene TRBV18 combines with J gene TRBJ2-5, with 10 bases that match TRBD1. V shed 2 bases, J shed 1 base, and the junction held 1 base outside the gene matches. Germline CDR1 KGHSH, CDR2 LQKENI. There are 15 residues in the CDR3. The CDR3 protein is CASSPGDRGQETQYF. CDR3 nucleotides: TGTGCCAGCTCACCAGGGGACAGGGGCCAAGAGACCCAGTACTTC.

This clonotype was recorded a few times. The gene calls are TRBV6-6 and TRBJ2-7; maybe TRBD1 (6 bases). This CDR3 contains 13 residues. Germline CDR1 reads MNHNY; CDR2 reads SVGAGI (reference sequence). The V and J ends lost 11 bases and 3 bases respectively, with 17 bases between them. The CDR3 DNA sequence: TGTGCCTGTGGAGACAGGAGCATCTACGAGCAGTACTTC. Protein product: CACGDRSIYEQYF.

The V and J genes are TRBV20-1 and TRBJ1-5; D gene ambiguous. Germline assignment: CDR1 DFQATT and CDR2 SNEGSKA (reference sequence). Trimming cost V 5 bases and J 3 bases, with 14 bases left between them. This CDR3 has 14 amino acids. This chain's CDR3 is CSASTETYNQPQHF. CDR3 sequence (DNA): TGCAGTGCTTCCACCGAGACTTACAATCAGCCCCAGCATTTT.

In this sample, this clonotype turned up a few times. This chain connects TRBV6-2 or TRBV6-3 to TRBJ2-2; D is perhaps TRBD2 (5 bases). Germline V gene sequence: CDR1 MNHEY, CDR2 SVGEGT. V was cut by 8 bases and J by 6 bases, with 16 bases left in between. The CDR3 is made up of 14 amino acids. CDR3 nucleotides: TGTGCCAGCTTCTCCTCGGGGTCTTCCGGGGAGCTGTTTTTT. It is translated as CASFSSGSSGELFF.

A few counts support this clonotype. The chain employs TRBV5-5 and TRBJ1-2; 12 bases align to TRBD1. This CDR3 comprises 13 residues. Germline CDR1 and CDR2: SGHKS and YYEKEE (reference sequence). The V segment lost 6 bases and the J segment 8 bases; nucleotides outside the gene matches: 5. CDR3: CASTGQGAPGYTF. The CDR3 nucleotides read TGTGCCAGCACGGGACAGGGGGCGCCGGGCTACACCTTC.

The rearrangement joins TRBV7-4 to TRBJ2-1; 13 bases align to TRBD2. The CDR3 runs 15 residues. V lost 6 bases, J lost 9 bases, and 8 bases stayed unmatched. The germline gives CDR1 SGHVT, CDR2 SQSDAQ. The CDR3 here is CASSRLAGGKFEQFF. The CDR3 DNA sequence: TGTGCCAGCAGTCGACTAGCGGGGGGAAAGTTTGAGCAGTTCTTC.